This TCR beta chain appears in the sequencing data of a study of long-term antiretroviral therapy in people with HIV. Study observations and caveats: Control repertoires displayed wider CDR3 length ranges than the HIV repertoires. Transplant donor controls retained higher diversity, though diversity increased after ART. All blood samples came from the years 2004 to 2017, possibly under older ART regimens.

About this clone: What it binds is not known.

At the survey level, the v3.0 immunoSEQ assay was run. The method was immunoSEQ multiplex PCR; TCRdb's version includes in-frame clones alone and lacks a portion of them. This table has about 20,000 clones, about nine tenths appearing once. This CDR3 contains 12 residues. Per germline, CDR1 KGHSH and CDR2 LQKENI. Trimming took off 3 bases at V and 8 bases at J, with 10 bases between the two ends. The origin of this receptor is a woman aged 25 to 39 with HIV. The sample here was unsorted PBMCs, taken approximately 4.5 years before starting antiretroviral therapy. This chain uses TRBV18 with TRBJ1-1; no clear D gene. CDR3 in amino acids: CASSPGGEEAFF. The CDR3 DNA reads TGTGCCAGCTCACCGGGTGGAGAGGAAGCTTTCTTT.